The clone carrying this TCR beta chain was seen more than once but under ten times. Its matching antigen is unknown. The study ran its PCR with 60 Vbeta and 13 Jbeta primers. Profiling relied on immunoSEQ multiplex PCR, and the TCRdb table lists in-frame clones only, not all of them. The table lists about 200,000 clones, 65% to 80% of them singletons, with about 0.2% in the top ten. Germline CDR1 LGHNT, CDR2 FRNRAP. Unmatched junction bases numbered 12, after V lost 8 bases and J lost 7 bases. This CDR3 has 14 amino acids. The sample belongs to a study of cytomegalovirus exposure and HLA in healthy donors. General study points: Cytomegalovirus status was reportedly diagnosed by the classifier with high sensitivity and specificity.

The source is a girl aged 2 to 9 in good health and CMV-seronegative. Sequenced sample: PBMCs. J is TRBJ2-3 and V is TRBV12-5, with 7 bases matching TRBD1. The CDR3 bases are TGTGCTAGTTCTTCGGCAGGGGGAAGTAATACGCAGTATTTT. This gives the protein CASSSAGGSNTQYF.